A selection of T cell receptor beta chains follows, all from one sample in a study of blood T cell repertoires in COVID-19. Clones were read by immunoSEQ multiplex PCR, and TCRdb kept only the in-frame ones, dropping some. The sample shows about 200,000 clones, 86% of them seen only once. Sequenced: PBMCs or T cells enriched from blood (not recorded which). Source of these receptors: a man aged 35 to 55 with acute COVID-19. The CDR3 runs from the conserved cysteine through the conserved F or W. A D gene is named only where the DNA matches it firmly.

j_gene,v_gene,d_gene,CDR3aa,CDR3nt
TRBJ1-1,TRBV28,-,CASSFQPLTNTEAFF,TGTGCCAGCAGTTTCCAACCTTTAACAAACACTGAAGCTTTCTTT
TRBJ1-5,TRBV27,-,CASSFRGSNQPQHF,TGTGCCAGCAGTTTTCGGGGTAGCAATCAGCCCCAGCATTTT
TRBJ2-1,TRBV27,TRBD1,CASSYRDSDNEQFF,TGTGCCAGCAGTTACCGGGACAGCGACAATGAGCAGTTCTTC
TRBJ2-3,TRBV6-4,-,CASSGQGTATDTQYF,TGTGCCAGCAGTGGGCAGGGTACGGCTACAGATACGCAGTATTTT
TRBJ1-2,TRBV18,-,CASSPPTGVGYGYTF,TGTGCCAGCTCACCACCAACCGGGGTGGGATATGGCTACACCTTC
TRBJ1-1,TRBV11-3,-,CASSPPGLHTEAFF,TGTGCCAGCAGCCCTCCGGGACTCCATACTGAAGCTTTCTTT
TRBJ2-1,TRBV10-3,-,CAISDERGLANNEQFF,TGTGCCATCAGTGACGAAAGAGGTCTAGCGAATAATGAGCAGTTCTTC
TRBJ1-6,TRBV5-1,-,CASSLVPGLSTSPLHF,TGCGCCAGCAGCTTGGTTCCGGGATTGTCTACTTCACCCCTCCACTTT
TRBJ2-3,TRBV19,TRBD1,CASTPGQSTDTQYF,TGTGCCAGTACCCCGGGACAGAGCACAGATACGCAGTATTTT
TRBJ1-1,TRBV14,-,CASSPAAVSYTEAFF,TGTGCCAGCAGCCCTGCGGCAGTTTCGTACACTGAAGCTTTCTTT
TRBJ2-3,TRBV5-4,TRBD1,CASSMSPGQGSDTQYF,TGTGCCAGCAGCATGAGTCCGGGACAGGGGTCAGATACGCAGTATTTT
TRBJ1-5,TRBV28,-,CASSFLHYRARQPQHF,TGTGCCAGCAGTTTCCTCCATTACAGGGCTCGGCAGCCCCAGCATTTT
TRBJ2-2,TRBV24-1,-,CATSDPASETTGELFF,TGTGCCACCAGTGATCCTGCTTCGGAGACTACCGGGGAGCTGTTTTTT
TRBJ2-7,TRBV24-1,TRBD1,CATSDSDRGAHEQYF,TGTGCCACCAGTGATTCCGACAGGGGCGCCCACGAGCAGTACTTC
TRBJ1-2,TRBV5-6,-,CASTLTRDYGYTF,TGTGCCAGCACCCTCACGAGGGACTATGGCTACACCTTC
TRBJ2-2,TRBV29-1,TRBD1,CSVFTGGYAGELFF,TGCAGCGTTTTTACAGGGGGCTATGCCGGGGAGCTGTTTTTT